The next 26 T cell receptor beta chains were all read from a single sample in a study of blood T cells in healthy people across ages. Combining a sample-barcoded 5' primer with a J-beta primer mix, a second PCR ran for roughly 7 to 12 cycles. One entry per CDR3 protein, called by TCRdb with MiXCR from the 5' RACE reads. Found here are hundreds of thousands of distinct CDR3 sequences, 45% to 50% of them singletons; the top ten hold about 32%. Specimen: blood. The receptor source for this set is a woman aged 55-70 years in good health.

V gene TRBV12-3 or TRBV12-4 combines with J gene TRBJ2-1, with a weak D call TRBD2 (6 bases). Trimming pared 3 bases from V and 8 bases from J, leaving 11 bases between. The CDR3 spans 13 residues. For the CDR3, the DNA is TGTGCCAGCAGTTTTTGGGGAGGCGATGAGCAGTTCTTC. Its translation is CASSFWGGDEQFF.

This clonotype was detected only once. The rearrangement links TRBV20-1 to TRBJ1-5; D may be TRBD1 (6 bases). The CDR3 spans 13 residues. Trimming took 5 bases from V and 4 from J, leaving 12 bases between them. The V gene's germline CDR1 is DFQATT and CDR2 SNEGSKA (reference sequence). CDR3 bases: TGCAGTGCTTTCAGGACAGCTAATCAGCCCCAGCATTTT. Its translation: CSAFRTANQPQHF.

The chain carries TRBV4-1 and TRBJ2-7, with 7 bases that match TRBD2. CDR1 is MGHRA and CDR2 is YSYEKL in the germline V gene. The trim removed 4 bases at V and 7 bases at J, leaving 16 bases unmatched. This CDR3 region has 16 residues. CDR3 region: CASSPRTRMDHNEQYF. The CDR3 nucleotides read TGCGCCAGCAGCCCTCGGACTAGGATGGACCACAATGAGCAGTACTTC.

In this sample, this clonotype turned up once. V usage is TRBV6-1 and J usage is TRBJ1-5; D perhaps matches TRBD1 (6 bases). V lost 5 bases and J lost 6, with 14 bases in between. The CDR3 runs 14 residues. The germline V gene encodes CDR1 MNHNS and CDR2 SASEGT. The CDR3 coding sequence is TGTGCCAGCAGTTCAGGACAGAAGGGTCAGCCCCAGCATTTT. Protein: CASSSGQKGQPQHF.

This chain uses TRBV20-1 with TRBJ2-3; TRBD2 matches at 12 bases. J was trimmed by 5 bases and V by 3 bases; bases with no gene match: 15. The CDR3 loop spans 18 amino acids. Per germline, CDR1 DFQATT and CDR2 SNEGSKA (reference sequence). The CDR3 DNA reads TGCAGTGCTAGGGGGTGGGCTAGCGGGAGGGCCGTGAGAGATACGCAGTATTTT. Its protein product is CSARGWASGRAVRDTQYF.

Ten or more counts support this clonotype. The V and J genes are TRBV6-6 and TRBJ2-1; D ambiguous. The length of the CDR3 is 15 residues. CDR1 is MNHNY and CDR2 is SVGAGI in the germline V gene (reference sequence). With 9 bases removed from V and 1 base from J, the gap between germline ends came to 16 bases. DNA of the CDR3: TGTGCCAGTACCGCCCCAGTGGGATCCTACAATGAGCAGTTCTTC. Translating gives CASTAPVGSYNEQFF.

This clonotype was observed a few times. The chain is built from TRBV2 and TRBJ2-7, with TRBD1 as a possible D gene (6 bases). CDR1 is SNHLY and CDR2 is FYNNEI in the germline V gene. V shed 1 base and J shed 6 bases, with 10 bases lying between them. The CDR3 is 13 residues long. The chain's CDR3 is CASSEVVGGEQYF. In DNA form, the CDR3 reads TGTGCCAGCAGTGAAGTAGTAGGGGGCGAGCAGTACTTC. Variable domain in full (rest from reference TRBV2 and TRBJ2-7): EPEVTQTPSHQVTQMGQEVILRCVPISNHLYFYWYRQILGQKVEFLVSFYNNEISEKSEIFDDQFSVERPDGSNFTLKIRSTKLEDSAMYFCASSEVVGGEQYFGPGTRLTVT.

CDR3 loop: CSAKVGDKPYEQYF. CDR3 nucleotides: TGCAGTGCTAAGGTAGGGGACAAGCCCTACGAGCAGTACTTC. V gene TRBV20-1 combines with J gene TRBJ2-7; D may be TRBD1 (6 bases). Germline-derived CDR1 and CDR2 are DFQATT and SNEGSKA (reference sequence). V was pared by 4 bases and J by 2 bases, with 15 bases between. The CDR3 has 14 residues.

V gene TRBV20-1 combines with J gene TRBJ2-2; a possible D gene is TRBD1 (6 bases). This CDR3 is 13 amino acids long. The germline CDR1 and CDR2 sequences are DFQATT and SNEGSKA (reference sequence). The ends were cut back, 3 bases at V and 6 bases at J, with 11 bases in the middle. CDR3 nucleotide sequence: TGCAGTGCTAGGCAGGCAGGGGCCGGGGAGCTGTTTTTT. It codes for CSARQAGAGELFF.

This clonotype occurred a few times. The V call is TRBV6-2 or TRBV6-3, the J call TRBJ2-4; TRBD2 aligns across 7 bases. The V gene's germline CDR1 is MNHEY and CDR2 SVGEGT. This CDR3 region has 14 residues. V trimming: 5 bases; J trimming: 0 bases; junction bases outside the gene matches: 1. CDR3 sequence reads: CASSTGGAKNIQYF. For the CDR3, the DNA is TGTGCCAGCAGTACGGGGGGAGCCAAAAACATTCAGTACTTC.

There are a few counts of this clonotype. The CDR3 loop is CSARRSLQGETQYF. For the CDR3, the DNA is TGCAGTGCTCGTAGATCATTGCAGGGGGAGACCCAGTACTTC. The chain has TRBV20-1 and TRBJ2-5; possible D gene TRBD1, 6 bases. There are 14 residues in the CDR3. Germline V gene sequence: CDR1 DFQATT, CDR2 SNEGSKA (reference sequence). The V gene lost 5 bases and the J gene lost 5 bases, with 18 bases spanning the gap.

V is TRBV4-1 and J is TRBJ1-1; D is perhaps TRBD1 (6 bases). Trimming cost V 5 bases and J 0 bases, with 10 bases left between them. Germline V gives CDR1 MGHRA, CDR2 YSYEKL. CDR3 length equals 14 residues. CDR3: CASSYDRLNTEAFF. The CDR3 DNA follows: TGCGCCAGCAGCTACGACAGGCTGAACACTGAAGCTTTCTTT.

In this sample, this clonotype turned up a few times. This CDR3 is CASSSVRGTSYEQYF. DNA of the CDR3: TGTGCCAGCAGTTCGGTCCGGGGCACCTCCTACGAGCAGTACTTC. V gene TRBV28 combines with J gene TRBJ2-7; D is possibly TRBD1 or TRBD2 (5 bases each). Germline CDR1 and CDR2: MDHEN and SYDVKM. The V end lost 4 bases, the J end lost 0 bases, and 13 bases lay between the germline ends. This CDR3 region has 15 residues.

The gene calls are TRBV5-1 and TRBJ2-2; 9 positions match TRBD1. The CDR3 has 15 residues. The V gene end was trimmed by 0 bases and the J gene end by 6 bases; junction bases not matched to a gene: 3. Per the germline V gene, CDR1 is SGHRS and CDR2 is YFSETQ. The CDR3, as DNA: TGCGCCAGCAGCTTGGGGGACAGGGAGTCCGGGGAGCTGTTTTTT. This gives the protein CASSLGDRESGELFF.

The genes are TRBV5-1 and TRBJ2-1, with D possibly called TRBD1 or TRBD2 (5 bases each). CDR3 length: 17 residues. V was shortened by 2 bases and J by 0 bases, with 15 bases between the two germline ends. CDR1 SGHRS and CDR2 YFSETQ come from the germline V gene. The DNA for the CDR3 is TGCGCCAGCAGCTTAGGGGAAGCGGAGAGCTCCTACAATGAGCAGTTCTTC. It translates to CASSLGEAESSYNEQFF.

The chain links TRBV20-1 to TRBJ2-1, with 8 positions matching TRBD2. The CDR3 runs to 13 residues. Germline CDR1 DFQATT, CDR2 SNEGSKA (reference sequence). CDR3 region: CLAHSGVNNEQFF. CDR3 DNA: TGCTTAGCTCATAGCGGGGTCAACAATGAGCAGTTCTTC.

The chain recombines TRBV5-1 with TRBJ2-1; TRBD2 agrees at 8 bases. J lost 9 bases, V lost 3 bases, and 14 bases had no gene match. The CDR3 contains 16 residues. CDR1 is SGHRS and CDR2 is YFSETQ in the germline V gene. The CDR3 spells CASSSSMVAGRGEQFF. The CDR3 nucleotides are TGCGCCAGCAGCTCCTCCATGGTAGCGGGAAGGGGTGAGCAGTTCTTC. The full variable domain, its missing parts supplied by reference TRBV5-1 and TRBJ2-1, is KAGVTQTPRYLIKTRGQQVTLSCSPISGHRSVSWYQQTPGQGLQFLFEYFSETQRNKGNFPGRFSGRQFSNSRSEMNVSTLELGDSALYLCASSSSMVAGRGEQFFGPGTRLTVL.

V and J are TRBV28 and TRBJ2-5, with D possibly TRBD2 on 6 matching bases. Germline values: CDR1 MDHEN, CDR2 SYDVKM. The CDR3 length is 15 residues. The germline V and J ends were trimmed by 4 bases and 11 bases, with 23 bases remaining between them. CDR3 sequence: CASSSLAGTYNEQYF. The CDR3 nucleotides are TGTGCCAGCAGTTCCCTTGCGGGGACCTACAATGAGCAGTACTTC. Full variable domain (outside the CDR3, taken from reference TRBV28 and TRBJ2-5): DVKVTQSSRYLVKRTGEKVFLECVQDMDHENMFWYRQDPGLGLRLIYFSYDVKMKEKGDIPEGYSVSREKKERFSLILESASTNQTSMYLCASSSLAGTYNEQYFGPGTRLLVL.

CDR3 in amino acids: CASSVQGNEQFF. The CDR3, as DNA: TGTGCCAGCAGTGTCCAGGGTAATGAGCAGTTCTTC. The chain links TRBV6-2 or TRBV6-3 to TRBJ2-1, with TRBD1 as a possible D gene (5 bases). This CDR3 is 12 amino acids long. Germline V gives CDR1 MNHEY, CDR2 SVGEGT. V was pared by 5 bases and J by 7 bases, with 9 bases between.

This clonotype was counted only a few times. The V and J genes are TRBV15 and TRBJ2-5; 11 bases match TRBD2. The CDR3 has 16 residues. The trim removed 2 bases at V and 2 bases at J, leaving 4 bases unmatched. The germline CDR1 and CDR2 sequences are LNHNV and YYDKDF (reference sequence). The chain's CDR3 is CATSRTGLAEQETQYF. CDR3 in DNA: TGTGCCACCAGCAGAACGGGACTAGCGGAACAAGAGACCCAGTACTTC.

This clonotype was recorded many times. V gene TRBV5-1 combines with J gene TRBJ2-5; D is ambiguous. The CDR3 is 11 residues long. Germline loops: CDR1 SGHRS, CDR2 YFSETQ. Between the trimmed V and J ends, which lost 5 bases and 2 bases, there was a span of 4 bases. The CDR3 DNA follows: TGCGCCAGCAGGGGGCAAGAGACCCAGTACTTC. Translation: CASRGQETQYF.

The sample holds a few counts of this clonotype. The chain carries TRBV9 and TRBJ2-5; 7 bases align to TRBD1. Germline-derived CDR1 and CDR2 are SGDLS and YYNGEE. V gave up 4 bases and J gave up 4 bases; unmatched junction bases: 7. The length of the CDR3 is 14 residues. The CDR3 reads CASSPHRGGETQYF. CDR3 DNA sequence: TGTGCCAGCAGCCCTCACAGGGGTGGAGAGACCCAGTACTTC.

The CDR3 loop reads CASSQWGLRQGNNEQYF. In nucleotides, the CDR3 is TGTGCCAGCAGTCAATGGGGCTTGCGTCAGGGGAACAACGAGCAGTACTTC. This chain uses TRBV14 with TRBJ2-5; D possibly corresponds to TRBD1 (6 bases). TRBJ2-7 explains the end of the DNA better; the J call may be wrong. Per germline, CDR1 SGHDN and CDR2 FVKESK. This CDR3 region has 17 residues.

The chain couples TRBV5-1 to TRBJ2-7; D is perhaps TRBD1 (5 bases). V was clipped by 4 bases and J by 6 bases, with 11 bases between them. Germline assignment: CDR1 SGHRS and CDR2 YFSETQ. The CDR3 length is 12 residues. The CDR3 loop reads CASSRLGAEQYF. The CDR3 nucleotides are TGCGCCAGCAGCCGGTTAGGGGCCGAGCAGTACTTC.

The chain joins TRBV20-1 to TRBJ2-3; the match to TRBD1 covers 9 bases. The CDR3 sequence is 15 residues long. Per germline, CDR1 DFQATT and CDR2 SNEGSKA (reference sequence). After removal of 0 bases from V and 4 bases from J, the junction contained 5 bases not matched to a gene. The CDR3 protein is CSARDGQGYADTQYF. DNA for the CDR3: TGCAGTGCTAGAGACGGACAGGGGTACGCAGATACGCAGTATTTT.

CDR3: CASSLAEVRYNEQFF. The CDR3 DNA reads TGCGCCAGCAGCTTGGCCGAAGTCCGATACAATGAGCAGTTCTTC. The V call is TRBV5-1, the J call TRBJ2-1, with D unclear. CDR3 length: 15 residues. The V end was cut by 0 bases, the J end by 4 bases, with 11 bases between. Looked up from germline, CDR1 is SGHRS and CDR2 is YFSETQ.